The 4 T cell receptor beta chains in this list originate from one sample, sequenced in a study of T-cell memory formation after mild COVID-19. TCRdb recomputed calls from the 5' RACE reads with MiXCR, one row per CDR3 protein. The sample has 40,000 to 45,000 distinct CDR3 sequences, more than 9% seen once. Material: PBMCs or a T cell subset sorted from them (not recorded which). Receptor source: an adult woman who had mild COVID-19 (a few samples of this study predate the infection). Cell type and time point are not known.

The table lists this clonotype with a few counts. The V gene is TRBV20-1, the J gene TRBJ1-2; maybe TRBD1 (5 bases). Germline values: CDR1 DFQATT, CDR2 SNEGSKA (reference sequence). V gave up 6 bases and J gave up 7 bases, with 12 bases separating them. There are 11 residues in the CDR3. The chain's CDR3 is CSARDRGGYTF. The CDR3 region has the DNA TGCAGTGCAAGGGACCGGGGTGGCTACACCTTC.

This sequence joins TRBV12-3 or TRBV12-4 and TRBJ2-1; 12 bases are shared with TRBD2. The CDR3 is 17 amino acids. J was trimmed by 12 bases and V by 6 bases; bases with no gene match: 18. The CDR3 reads CASSPSPWASGRAVQFF. In DNA form, the CDR3 reads TGTGCCAGCAGCCCTAGCCCGTGGGCTAGCGGGAGGGCCGTGCAGTTCTTC.

This clonotype appeared many times. J is TRBJ1-4 and V is TRBV5-6, with D possibly being TRBD1 (5 bases). The germline CDR1 and CDR2 sequences are SGHDT and YYEEEE. Trimming took 0 bases from V and 5 from J, leaving 11 bases between them. The CDR3 spans 15 residues. This chain's CDR3 is CASSLAAGHNEKLFF. The CDR3 DNA follows: TGTGCCAGCAGCTTGGCCGCAGGGCACAATGAAAAACTGTTTTTT.

This chain joins TRBV7-7 and TRBJ1-1; the D is unclear. The CDR3 has 14 residues. Germline loops: CDR1 SSHAT, CDR2 FNYEAQ (reference sequence). Trimming took off 3 bases at V and 1 base at J, with 9 bases between the two ends. CDR3 DNA sequence: TGTGCCAGCAGCTTTAGGTTGAGGAACACTGAAGCTTTCTTT. Translation: CASSFRLRNTEAFF. Looking up the rest from reference TRBV7-7 and TRBJ1-1 gives the full variable domain: GAGVSQSPRYKVTKRGQDVTLRCDPISSHATLYWYQQALGQGPEFLTYFNYEAQPDKSGLPSDRFSAERPEGSISTLTIQRTEQRDSAMYRCASSFRLRNTEAFFGQGTRLTVV.